This T cell receptor (beta chain) was sequenced for a study of T cell responses to AZD1222 COVID-19 vaccine. Study-wide background: Second-dose intervals of approximately 4 or approximately 12 weeks were pooled.

The CDR3 spans 12 residues. V was trimmed by 6 bases and J by 5 bases, leaving 10 bases between them. Whole-study results and caveats: In a largely white British group with more females than males, clonal diversity was possibly underestimated. There were repertoire samples only from the period after the peak T cell response. Increases in Spike-specific TCR breadth and depth were seen after two AZD1222 doses.

Concerning this clone itself: Its antigen is not known.

The repertoire was sequenced with immunoSEQ multiplex PCR; TCRdb's copy has only in-frame clones and lacks some. The sample yields about 100,000 clones, about 86% seen once. Source: peripheral blood, taken on day 0 of AZD1222 vaccination. The sequence was collected from an adult in good health. The chain employs TRBV12-3 or TRBV12-4 and TRBJ1-1, with D possibly matching TRBD1 (6 bases). CDR3: CASSPQGTEAFF. Here the CDR3 DNA reads TGTGCCAGCAGCCCTCAGGGGACTGAAGCTTTCTTT.